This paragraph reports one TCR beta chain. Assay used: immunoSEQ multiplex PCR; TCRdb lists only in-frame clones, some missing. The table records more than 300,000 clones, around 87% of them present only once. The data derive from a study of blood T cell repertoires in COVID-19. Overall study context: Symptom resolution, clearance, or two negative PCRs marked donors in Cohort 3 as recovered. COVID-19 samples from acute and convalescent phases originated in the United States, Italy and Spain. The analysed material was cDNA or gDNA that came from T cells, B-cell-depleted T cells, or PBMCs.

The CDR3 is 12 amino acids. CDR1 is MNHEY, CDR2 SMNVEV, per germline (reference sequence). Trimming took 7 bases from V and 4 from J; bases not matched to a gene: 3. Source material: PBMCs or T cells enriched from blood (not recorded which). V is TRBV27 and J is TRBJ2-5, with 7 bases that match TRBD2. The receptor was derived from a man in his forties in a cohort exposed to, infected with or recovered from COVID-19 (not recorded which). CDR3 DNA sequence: TGTGCCAGCAAATCGGGGGGAGAGACCCAGTACTTC. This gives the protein CASKSGGETQYF.